Listed below are T cell receptor beta chains from one sample, sequenced in a study of blood T cell repertoires in COVID-19. TCRdb keeps only in-frame clones here, not all; method: immunoSEQ multiplex PCR. The sample includes 350,000 to 450,000 clones, 70% to 90% of them seen just once. The sample comprised peripheral blood. These receptors were obtained from a woman aged 60-75 years with COVID-19, enrolled during active disease. CDR3s include the opening cysteine and the closing phenylalanine or tryptophan. A D gene is named only where the DNA matches it firmly. Clone size is given for some rows only: seen once, a few or many times, or a class if the clone is expanded.

j_gene: TRBJ2-3; v_gene: TRBV7-3; d_gene: -; abundance: -; CDR3aa: CASSRGLLGDTQYF; CDR3nt: TGTGCCAGCAGCCGGGGACTTTTAGGAGATACGCAGTATTTT
j_gene: TRBJ2-1; v_gene: TRBV30; d_gene: -; abundance: -; CDR3aa: CAWSVQPLGEQFF; CDR3nt: TGTGCCTGGAGTGTACAGCCCTTAGGAGAGCAGTTCTTC
j_gene: TRBJ2-7; v_gene: TRBV2; d_gene: -; abundance: -; CDR3aa: CASSGYYEQYF; CDR3nt: TGTGCCAGCAGTGGTTACTACGAGCAGTACTTC
j_gene: TRBJ1-5; v_gene: TRBV5-6; d_gene: -; abundance: -; CDR3aa: CASSLDRSQPQHF; CDR3nt: TGTGCCAGCAGCTTGGACAGGTCTCAGCCCCAGCATTTT
j_gene: TRBJ1-3; v_gene: TRBV4-1; d_gene: TRBD1; abundance: -; CDR3aa: CASSQAGQGGNTIYF; CDR3nt: TGCGCCAGCAGCCAAGCGGGACAGGGTGGAAACACCATATATTTT
j_gene: TRBJ2-7; v_gene: TRBV30; d_gene: TRBD1; abundance: -; CDR3aa: CAFYGQGAVEQYF; CDR3nt: TGTGCCTTTTACGGACAGGGGGCGGTCGAGCAGTACTTC
j_gene: TRBJ1-5; v_gene: TRBV28; d_gene: TRBD1; abundance: -; CDR3aa: CASSSLTGGNSNQPQHF; CDR3nt: TGTGCCAGCAGTAGCTTAACAGGGGGAAATAGCAATCAGCCCCAGCATTTT
j_gene: TRBJ1-6; v_gene: TRBV15; d_gene: -; abundance: -; CDR3aa: CATSRDFGGVPLHF; CDR3nt: TGTGCCACCAGCAGAGATTTCGGAGGTGTGCCCCTCCACTTT
j_gene: TRBJ2-3; v_gene: TRBV4-1; d_gene: -; abundance: -; CDR3aa: CASSPQGGQGSTTDTQYF; CDR3nt: TGCGCCAGCAGCCCCCAGGGGGGTCAGGGTTCCACCACAGATACGCAGTATTTT
j_gene: TRBJ2-1; v_gene: TRBV18; d_gene: -; abundance: -; CDR3aa: CASSPISRDTGEQFF; CDR3nt: TGTGCCAGCTCACCAATTAGCAGGGATACCGGTGAGCAGTTCTTC
j_gene: TRBJ2-3; v_gene: TRBV7-3; d_gene: -; abundance: -; CDR3aa: CASSSGGRGARSDTQYF; CDR3nt: TGTGCCAGCAGCTCCGGTGGACGGGGGGCAAGGTCAGATACGCAGTATTTT
j_gene: TRBJ1-2; v_gene: TRBV7-9; d_gene: -; abundance: -; CDR3aa: CASNPNSYGYTF; CDR3nt: TGTGCCAGCAACCCCAACAGTTATGGCTACACCTTC
j_gene: TRBJ1-2; v_gene: TRBV3-1/TRBV3-2; d_gene: TRBD1; abundance: -; CDR3aa: CASSSSQGGMGYTF; CDR3nt: TGTGCCAGCAGCTCCAGTCAGGGGGGAATGGGCTACACCTTC
j_gene: TRBJ1-1; v_gene: TRBV10-3; d_gene: TRBD1; abundance: -; CDR3aa: CAISDTGTGDTEAFF; CDR3nt: TGTGCCATCAGTGATACCGGGACAGGGGATACTGAAGCTTTCTTT
j_gene: TRBJ2-6; v_gene: TRBV28; d_gene: -; abundance: -; CDR3aa: CASRRGGHVLTF; CDR3nt: TGTGCCAGCAGAAGGGGAGGCCACGTCCTGACTTTC
j_gene: TRBJ1-2; v_gene: TRBV28; d_gene: -; abundance: -; CDR3aa: CASSLTEVNGYTF; CDR3nt: TGTGCCAGCAGTTTAACCGAGGTAAACGGCTACACCTTC
j_gene: TRBJ2-5; v_gene: TRBV24-1; d_gene: TRBD2; abundance: -; CDR3aa: CATSGGLTSREETQYF; CDR3nt: TGTGCCACGTCGGGGGGGCTTACCAGTCGAGAAGAGACCCAGTACTTC
j_gene: TRBJ2-2; v_gene: TRBV15; d_gene: TRBD1; abundance: -; CDR3aa: CATSRPPGTANTGELFF; CDR3nt: TGTGCCACCAGCAGACCCCCCGGGACAGCGAACACCGGGGAGCTGTTTTTT
j_gene: TRBJ1-1; v_gene: TRBV4-1; d_gene: -; abundance: -; CDR3aa: CASSQDWAGVRPEAFF; CDR3nt: TGCGCCAGCAGCCAAGATTGGGCAGGGGTAAGGCCTGAAGCTTTCTTT
j_gene: TRBJ2-3; v_gene: TRBV5-5; d_gene: TRBD2; abundance: -; CDR3aa: CASSLTRGATTTDTQYF; CDR3nt: TGTGCCAGCAGCTTAACGCGGGGGGCCACGACCACAGATACGCAGTATTTT
j_gene: TRBJ1-2; v_gene: TRBV7-9; d_gene: TRBD1; abundance: -; CDR3aa: CASSLGGTVGGYTF; CDR3nt: TGTGCCAGCAGCTTAGGAGGGACAGTTGGCGGCTACACCTTC
j_gene: TRBJ1-2; v_gene: TRBV28; d_gene: -; abundance: -; CDR3aa: CASTTRAGVGYTF; CDR3nt: TGTGCCAGCACCACGAGGGCAGGGGTGGGCTACACCTTC
j_gene: TRBJ1-6; v_gene: TRBV5-6; d_gene: -; abundance: -; CDR3aa: CASSFGMRVPPSPLHF; CDR3nt: TGTGCCAGCAGCTTCGGAATGAGGGTGCCCCCCTCACCCCTCCACTTT
j_gene: TRBJ2-7; v_gene: TRBV9; d_gene: -; abundance: -; CDR3aa: CASSSDSAAYEQYF; CDR3nt: TGTGCCAGCAGCTCAGACAGTGCCGCCTACGAGCAGTACTTC
j_gene: TRBJ1-4; v_gene: TRBV5-6; d_gene: -; abundance: -; CDR3aa: CASSFRQGRVSTNEKLFF; CDR3nt: TGTGCCAGCAGCTTTCGTCAGGGGAGGGTCTCAACTAATGAAAAACTGTTTTTT
j_gene: TRBJ2-7; v_gene: TRBV5-4; d_gene: TRBD2; abundance: -; CDR3aa: CASSSTFSGVPSEQYF; CDR3nt: TGTGCCAGCAGCTCAACCTTTAGCGGGGTTCCATCCGAGCAGTACTTC
j_gene: TRBJ2-5; v_gene: TRBV2; d_gene: -; abundance: -; CDR3aa: CASSAGLQETQYF; CDR3nt: TGTGCCAGCAGCGCGGGACTTCAAGAGACCCAGTACTTC
j_gene: TRBJ2-7; v_gene: TRBV5-1; d_gene: -; abundance: -; CDR3aa: CASSLAGQSSNEQYF; CDR3nt: TGCGCCAGCAGCTTGGCTGGACAGTCGTCTAACGAGCAGTACTTC
j_gene: TRBJ1-1; v_gene: TRBV7-8; d_gene: TRBD1; abundance: -; CDR3aa: CASSLAGQGAHEAFF; CDR3nt: TGTGCCAGCAGCTTAGCCGGACAGGGGGCCCATGAAGCTTTCTTT
j_gene: TRBJ2-2; v_gene: TRBV7-3; d_gene: -; abundance: -; CDR3aa: CASSLGGRNTGELFF; CDR3nt: TGTGCCAGCAGCTTAGGTGGCAGGAACACCGGGGAGCTGTTTTTT
j_gene: TRBJ1-5; v_gene: TRBV4-2; d_gene: -; abundance: -; CDR3aa: CASSPVETGNQPQHF; CDR3nt: TGTGCCAGCAGCCCCGTTGAGACTGGCAATCAGCCCCAGCATTTT
j_gene: TRBJ1-2; v_gene: TRBV27; d_gene: -; abundance: -; CDR3aa: CASRDGTLRKHGYTF; CDR3nt: TGTGCCAGCAGGGACGGGACTCTCCGGAAGCATGGCTACACCTTC
j_gene: TRBJ2-1; v_gene: TRBV5-4; d_gene: TRBD1; abundance: -; CDR3aa: CASSPAGTGRDEQFF; CDR3nt: TGTGCCAGCAGCCCTGCCGGGACAGGGAGGGATGAGCAGTTCTTC
j_gene: TRBJ1-2; v_gene: TRBV7-9; d_gene: TRBD1; abundance: -; CDR3aa: CASSLGSGTGASYGYTF; CDR3nt: TGTGCCAGCAGCTTAGGATCCGGGACAGGGGCTTCCTATGGCTACACCTTC
j_gene: TRBJ2-5; v_gene: TRBV6-1; d_gene: TRBD1; abundance: -; CDR3aa: CASSVMLRGRETQYF; CDR3nt: TGTGCCAGCAGTGTGATGCTCAGGGGGCGAGAGACCCAGTACTTC
j_gene: TRBJ2-6; v_gene: TRBV5-1; d_gene: TRBD1; abundance: -; CDR3aa: CASSFSPAGGTSGANVLTF; CDR3nt: TGCGCCAGCAGCTTTTCCCCCGCAGGGGGCACCTCTGGGGCCAACGTCCTGACTTTC
j_gene: TRBJ2-4; v_gene: TRBV6-1; d_gene: -; abundance: -; CDR3aa: CASSEPGENRNIQYF; CDR3nt: TGTGCCAGCAGTGAACCCGGAGAGAATAGGAACATTCAGTACTTC
j_gene: TRBJ1-6; v_gene: TRBV7-2; d_gene: -; abundance: once; CDR3aa: CASSLVPGGGSPLHF; CDR3nt: TGTGCCAGCAGCTTAGTCCCCGGGGGTGGTTCACCCCTCCACTTT
j_gene: TRBJ2-2; v_gene: TRBV5-1; d_gene: TRBD2; abundance: -; CDR3aa: CASSPGLAGGRGGELFF; CDR3nt: TGCGCCAGCAGCCCGGGACTAGCGGGGGGCCGTGGCGGGGAGCTGTTTTTT
j_gene: TRBJ2-7; v_gene: TRBV19; d_gene: TRBD1; abundance: -; CDR3aa: CASSSGQGAWEQYF; CDR3nt: TGTGCCAGTAGCTCGGGCCAGGGGGCGTGGGAGCAGTACTTC
j_gene: TRBJ2-2; v_gene: TRBV18; d_gene: -; abundance: -; CDR3aa: CASSPEAGGLTGELFF; CDR3nt: TGTGCCAGCTCACCCGAAGCCGGGGGGCTAACCGGGGAGCTGTTTTTT
j_gene: TRBJ1-3; v_gene: TRBV5-5; d_gene: TRBD1; abundance: once; CDR3aa: CASSLTTGNSGNTIYF; CDR3nt: TGTGCCAGCAGCTTAACGACAGGGAACTCTGGAAACACCATATATTTT
j_gene: TRBJ2-3; v_gene: TRBV19; d_gene: TRBD2; abundance: -; CDR3aa: CASSVGTITDTQYF; CDR3nt: TGTGCCAGTAGTGTCGGGACTATCACAGATACGCAGTATTTT
j_gene: TRBJ2-7; v_gene: TRBV4-1; d_gene: TRBD2; abundance: -; CDR3aa: CASSQGLAGLTYEQYF; CDR3nt: TGCGCCAGCAGCCAAGGTTTAGCGGGGTTAACCTACGAGCAGTACTTC
j_gene: TRBJ2-1; v_gene: TRBV9; d_gene: TRBD2; abundance: -; CDR3aa: CASSVGAGRFNEQFF; CDR3nt: TGTGCCAGCAGCGTAGGAGCGGGGAGGTTCAATGAGCAGTTCTTC
j_gene: TRBJ1-1; v_gene: TRBV30; d_gene: -; abundance: -; CDR3aa: CAWGPEGEAFF; CDR3nt: TGTGCCTGGGGCCCAGAGGGTGAAGCTTTCTTT
j_gene: TRBJ1-1; v_gene: TRBV6-6; d_gene: -; abundance: -; CDR3aa: CASSLGENTEAFF; CDR3nt: TGTGCCAGCAGTTTGGGAGAGAACACTGAAGCTTTCTTT